Following are 19 T cell receptor beta chains from one sample sequenced in a study of tissue T cells after allogeneic stem cell transplantation. Time point noted: mouse harvest day 14 after allogeneic transplant. Each mouse received 10^7 T-cell-depleted marrow cells plus 10^6 splenic CD5+ T cells by tail vein. The repertoire was sequenced with immunoSEQ multiplex PCR; TCRdb's copy has only in-frame clones and lacks some. The table records over 2,500 clones, 45% to 60% of them present only once. Sequenced input: gut tissue. The receptors here all came from a female BALB/c mouse given C57BL/6 T cells with graft-versus-host disease after an allogeneic hematopoietic cell transplant.

Comment on this clone: Gene names follow the mouse nomenclature. Read coverage stops 1 residue before the CDR3 terminus; the germline J gene supplies the remainder. The gene calls are TRBV26 and TRBJ1-3, with D uncertain. V dropped 4 bases and J dropped 0 bases, with 4 bases sitting between them. CDR1 and CDR2 (germline): KGHPV, FQNQEV (reference sequence). The CDR3 covers 13 residues. CDR3 DNA, as far as it was read: TGTGCCAGCAGTCAGGGTTCTGGAAATACGCTCTAT. Translating gives CASSQGSGNTLY. The full CDR3 is CASSQGSGNTLYF.

Of note for this clone: Gene names and germline match the mouse. The sequenced fragment ends 1 residue before the CDR3 boundary, so the rest is inferred from the germline J gene. This rearrangement joins TRBV12-2 to TRBJ1-6; TRBD1 might be the D (6 bases). TRBJ1-6 is noted as an ORF with a role that remains uncertain. V lost 0 bases and J 7 bases, leaving 9 bases between the germline ends. There are 14 residues in the CDR3. Germline V gene data show CDR1 as SGHLS and CDR2 as HYDKME. This CDR3 reads CASSLPGQNSPLYF. The CDR3 DNA, read in part, is TGTGCCAGCTCTCTCCCGGGACAAAATTCGCCCCTCTAC.

This clone was detected a few times. Mouse germline and gene names are used. The read falls 1 residue short of the CDR3 end, and the missing part is taken from the germline J gene. The genes are TRBV29 and TRBJ2-2; D remains unclear. Trimming shortened V by 4 bases and J by 4 bases, and 4 bases separated the two germline ends. The germline V gene has CDR1 MSHET and CDR2 SYDVDS. This CDR3 is 12 amino acids long. Partial CDR3 DNA: TGTGCTAGCAGTTCAAGCACCGGGCAGCTCTAC. Its protein is CASSSSTGQLY. The whole CDR3 protein reads CASSSSTGQLYF.

This clone is classed as medium-sized. All gene names here are mouse names. CDR3 protein: CASSALGGHEQYF. The DNA read from the CDR3 is TGTGCCAGCAGCGCCCTGGGGGGGCATGAACAGTAC. The chain recombines TRBV3 with TRBJ2-7; TRBD2 matches 10 bases. The read is 1 residue too short to cover the CDR3 end, so that end is filled in from the germline J gene. Germline V CDR1 and CDR2: SNHLY, FYNGKV (reference sequence). Trimming cost V 5 bases and J 5 bases; bases outside gene matches: 3. This CDR3 comprises 13 residues.

A remark on this clone: Gene names and germline refer to mouse. The read terminates 1 residue before the CDR3 end, so the remaining end is supplied by the germline J gene. The chain uses TRBV3 and TRBJ1-2; D is ambiguous. Germline lookup yields CDR1 SNHLY and CDR2 FYNGKV (reference sequence). The CDR3 has 13 residues. Trimming left V 5 bases short and J 2 bases short, with 9 bases between. The CDR3: CASSRGGNSDYTF. CDR3 bases read: TGTGCCAGCAGCCGGGGAGGGAACTCCGACTACACC.

Comment on this clone: A junction boundary mismatches the germline segment, possibly from a read error. The gene symbols are mouse symbols. The CDR3 end is not reached by the read, which stops 1 residue before it; the germline J gene fills it in. This sequence joins TRBV13-2 and TRBJ2-7; D is unclear. Germline lookup yields CDR1 NNHNN and CDR2 SYGAGS (reference sequence). The CDR3 loop spans 11 amino acids. This chain's CDR3 is CASSDGYEQYF. The DNA read from the CDR3 is TGTGCCAGCAGTGATGGGTATGAACAGTAC.

As regards this clone: Any gene name here is a mouse gene name. The CDR3 extends 1 residue past the end of the read, so its final part is completed from the germline J gene. The rearrangement joins TRBV3 to TRBJ2-4, with a weak D call TRBD2 (7 bases). Germline CDR1 SNHLY, CDR2 FYNGKV (reference sequence). V was cut by 7 bases and J by 4 bases, with 9 bases left in between. The CDR3 spans 12 residues. The CDR3 loop is CASKGGENTLYF. CDR3 bases read: TGTGCCAGCAAAGGGGGGGAAAACACCTTGTAC.

In regard to this clone: Germline and genes here are mouse. The CDR3 bases that were read are TGTGCCAGCAGGGGACTGGGGGAAGACACCCAGTAC. Translation: CASRGLGEDTQY. The full CDR3 sequence reads CASRGLGEDTQYF. The V gene is TRBV3, the J gene TRBJ2-5; 11 bases line up with TRBD2. Sequencing ends 1 residue short of the CDR3 end; the germline J gene provides the rest. J lost 4 bases, V lost 6 bases, and 0 bases had no gene match. This CDR3 contains 13 residues. CDR1 is SNHLY and CDR2 is FYNGKV in the germline V gene (reference sequence).

Concerning this clone: Here the gene names and germline are mouse. The CDR3: CASSPGGNTEVFF. CDR3 DNA, as far as it was read: TGTGCCAGCAGTCCAGGGGGGAACACAGAAGTCTTC. The gene calls are TRBV26 and TRBJ1-1; 7 nucleotides align to TRBD1. The CDR3 end is not reached by the read, which stops 1 residue before it; the germline J gene fills it in. The CDR3 is made up of 13 amino acids. With 4 bases clipped from V and 1 base from J, the junction kept 0 bases outside the gene matches. Per the germline V gene, CDR1 is KGHPV and CDR2 is FQNQEV (reference sequence).

Worth noting for this clone: Each gene name is a mouse one. Read sequence stops 1 residue before the CDR3 end, and the germline J gene provides the missing end. V and J are TRBV26 and TRBJ2-2, with TRBD1 matching 7 bases. Germline CDR1 and CDR2: KGHPV and FQNQEV (reference sequence). The CDR3 has 14 residues. V trimming: 6 bases; J trimming: 4 bases; junction bases outside the gene matches: 5. The sequenced CDR3 bases are TGTGCCAGCAGCCGACAGGGCGTCACCGGGCAGCTCTAC. It specifies CASSRQGVTGQLY. The entire CDR3 protein reads CASSRQGVTGQLYF.

This clone was observed a handful of times. The genes and germline here are from mouse. The CDR3 bases that were read are TGTGCCAGCAGTCGGGACAGTTCTGGAAATACGCTCTAT. It encodes CASSRDSSGNTLY. In full, the CDR3 reads CASSRDSSGNTLYF. The chain is built from TRBV26 and TRBJ1-3; TRBD1 agrees at 7 bases. The CDR3 end is not reached by the read, which stops 1 residue before it; the germline J gene fills it in. This CDR3 has 14 residues. After removal of 4 bases from V and 0 bases from J, the junction contained 0 bases not matched to a gene. Germline CDR1 reads KGHPV; CDR2 reads FQNQEV (reference sequence).

With regard to this clone: Here the gene names and germline are mouse. The read gets to within 1 residue of the CDR3 end, and the germline J gene fills in the rest. The J gene is TRBJ1-3, the V gene TRBV15; 7 positions agree with TRBD1. After removal of 6 bases from V and 0 bases from J, the junction contained 2 bases not matched to a gene. This CDR3 spans 14 amino acids. Per the germline V gene, CDR1 is SGHND and CDR2 is FRSKSL. This chain's CDR3 is CASSPGGSGNTLYF. CDR3 DNA, as far as it was read: TGTGCCAGCAGCCCAGGGGGTTCTGGAAATACGCTCTAT.

To note about this clone: The gene symbols are mouse symbols. The CDR3 protein is CASSLGQFSYNSPLYF. Partial CDR3 DNA: TGTGCCAGCTCTCTGGGACAGTTTTCCTATAATTCGCCCCTCTAC. The chain couples TRBV12-2 to TRBJ1-6; 7 bases agree with TRBD1. Read sequence stops 1 residue before the CDR3 end, and the germline J gene provides the missing end. TRBJ1-6 belongs to the ORF category, with a function that is uncertain. V was clipped by 1 base and J by 0 bases; unmatched bases: 2. Germline assignment: CDR1 SGHLS and CDR2 HYDKME. The CDR3 has 16 residues.

Note on this clone: Mouse gene names apply. Sequencing ends 1 residue short of the CDR3 end; the germline J gene provides the rest. This sequence joins TRBV19 and TRBJ2-7; 12 bases align to TRBD2. The CDR3 extends over 14 amino acids. In germline, CDR1 is FNHDT, CDR2 SITEND (reference sequence). After removal of 4 bases from V and 6 bases from J, the junction contained 5 bases not matched to a gene. The CDR3 loop is CASSPGTGGFEQYF. The DNA read from the CDR3 is TGTGCCAGCAGTCCCGGGACTGGGGGGTTTGAACAGTAC.

In the case of this clone: Any gene name here is a mouse gene name. The observed sequence ends 1 residue before the CDR3 terminus, with the missing tail filled in from the germline J gene. The V gene is TRBV12-2, the J gene TRBJ2-7; D possibly uses TRBD1 or TRBD2 (5 bases each). The germline V gene encodes CDR1 SGHLS and CDR2 HYDKME. CDR3 size: 10 residues. Trimming removed 4 bases from V and 6 bases from J, with 6 bases in between. The CDR3 protein is CASSGREQYF. Incomplete CDR3 DNA: TGTGCCAGCTCGGGGCGTGAACAGTAC.

This clone rates as hyperexpanded. Mouse gene names and germline throughout. The CDR3 goes on 1 residue after the read ends, and that part is filled in from the germline J gene. V usage is TRBV20 and J usage is TRBJ1-2, with 10 bases identical to TRBD1. The CDR3 consists of 13 residues. Per the germline V gene, CDR1 is GFQATS and CDR2 is STVNSAI. Unmatched junction bases numbered 0, after V lost 5 bases and J lost 0 bases. The sequenced part of the CDR3 DNA is TGTGGTGCTGGACAGGGGGCAAACTCCGACTACACC. The encoded protein is CGAGQGANSDYT. In full, the CDR3 reads CGAGQGANSDYTF.

With regard to this clone: Genes and germline are mouse. The read ends 1 residue shy of where the CDR3 ends; the end is completed using the germline J gene. The chain carries TRBV16 and TRBJ1-1, with D maybe TRBD1 (5 bases). The V end was cut by 2 bases, the J end by 3 bases, with 10 bases between. This CDR3 spans 14 amino acids. CDR1 is SGHSA and CDR2 is FRNQAP in the germline V gene. CDR3 in amino acids: CASSLTGVYTEVFF. The CDR3 bases that were read are TGTGCAAGCAGCTTAACGGGGGTTTACACAGAAGTCTTC.

About this clone itself: These gene names are mouse names. Sequencing ends 1 residue short of the CDR3 end; the germline J gene provides the rest. This sequence joins TRBV12-1 and TRBJ1-1, with D perhaps matching TRBD1 (5 bases). The CDR3 is 12 residues long. Germline-derived CDR1 and CDR2 are SGHSN and HYEKVE. Trimming took 1 base from V and 6 from J, leaving 8 bases between them. The part of the CDR3 DNA that was read is TGTGCCAGCTCTCTGAGGGGCGCAGAAGTCTTC. Amino acid sequence: CASSLRGAEVF. The entire CDR3 sequence reads CASSLRGAEVFF. Full variable domain (missing parts from reference TRBV12-1 and TRBJ1-1): DSGVVQSPRHIIKEKGGRSVLTCIPISGHSNVVWYQQTLGKELKFLIQHYEKVERDKGFLPSRFSVQQFDDYHSEMNMSALELEDSAMYFCASSLRGAEVFFGKGTRLTVV.

This clone is deemed large. Any gene name here is a mouse gene name. The sequence runs out 1 residue before the end of the CDR3; the remainder is reconstructed from the germline J gene. This chain connects TRBV15 to TRBJ1-1, with D maybe TRBD1 (5 bases). Per the germline V gene, CDR1 is SGHND and CDR2 is FRSKSL. The germline V and J ends were trimmed by 2 bases and 7 bases, with 5 bases remaining between them. The CDR3 is 11 residues long. The CDR3 DNA, read in part, is TGTGCCAGCAGTTTACAGGGAGAAGTCTTC. The encoded protein is CASSLQGEVF. From start to end, the CDR3 is CASSLQGEVFF.